This TCR beta chain was recorded in a study of cytomegalovirus exposure and HLA in healthy donors. PCR primers comprised 60 Vbeta and 13 Jbeta primers. Generated by immunoSEQ multiplex PCR, the TCRdb table keeps only in-frame clones and is missing some. This sample yields fewer than 150,000 clones, of which 65% to 80% are seen a single time; 2.7% belongs to the top ten. Donors counted as nominally healthy when sampled, yet unrecorded immune exposures were likely. Sequences were obtained from PBMCs. This clonotype was obtained from a woman aged 40 to 50 in good health and CMV-seropositive.

DNA for the CDR3: TGCGCCAGCACCGGGTCTCTAGCGGGAAACGAGCAGTACTTC. It encodes CASTGSLAGNEQYF. This chain uses TRBV5-1 with TRBJ2-7; 9 bases are a match to TRBD2. Germline V gene lookup returns CDR1 SGHRS and CDR2 YFSETQ. J gave up 5 bases and V 6 bases, and 9 bases lay outside the gene matches. The CDR3 is 14 amino acids. Looking up the rest from reference TRBV5-1 and TRBJ2-7 gives the full variable domain: KAGVTQTPRYLIKTRGQQVTLSCSPISGHRSVSWYQQTPGQGLQFLFEYFSETQRNKGNFPGRFSGRQFSNSRSEMNVSTLELGDSALYLCASTGSLAGNEQYFGPGTRLTVT.